The next 13 T cell receptor beta chains were all read from a single sample in a study of blood T cell repertoires in COVID-19. Produced via immunoSEQ multiplex PCR; TCRdb's table is partial and in-frame only. Among some 60,000 clones listed, under 95% were seen once. The specimen sequenced was peripheral blood. The source of these receptors is a man in his 60s with acute or convalescent COVID-19.

This chain uses TRBV30 with TRBJ2-7; the match to TRBD2 covers 7 bases. The germline V gene encodes CDR1 GTSNPN and CDR2 SVGIG (reference sequence). The CDR3 has 15 residues. With 2 bases clipped from V and 1 base from J, the junction kept 8 bases outside the gene matches. This CDR3 is CAWSRGLPPSYEQYF. As DNA, the CDR3 is TGTGCCTGGAGTCGGGGACTACCACCTTCCTACGAGCAGTACTTC.

The gene calls are TRBV5-4 and TRBJ1-5; D is uncertain. The CDR3 length is 16 residues. Trimming shortened V by 0 bases and J by 1 base, and 11 bases separated the two germline ends. Germline CDR1 SGHNT, CDR2 YYREEE (reference sequence). CDR3 DNA: TGTGCCAGCAGCTTGGGAGGGCTGGGGAGCAATCAGCCCCAGCATTTT. Its protein is CASSLGGLGSNQPQHF.

The chain recombines TRBV5-4 with TRBJ2-7, with 7 bases fitting TRBD1. CDR3 size: 15 residues. V trimming: 1 base; J trimming: 0 bases; junction bases outside the gene matches: 4. CDR1 is SGHNT and CDR2 is YYREEE in the germline V gene (reference sequence). CDR3 DNA sequence: TGTGCCAGCAGCTTGAAAACAGGGGCCTCCTACGAGCAGTACTTC. Residues: CASSLKTGASYEQYF.

The rearrangement joins TRBV27 to TRBJ1-2, with TRBD1 matching 9 bases. J gave up 8 bases and V 6 bases, and 10 bases lay outside the gene matches. CDR1 is MNHEY, CDR2 SMNVEV, per germline (reference sequence). The CDR3 runs to 14 residues. The CDR3 DNA reads TGTGCCAGCAGCGCTGGACAGGGGCCCTCCGGCTACACCTTC. It specifies CASSAGQGPSGYTF.

The chain carries TRBV19 and TRBJ1-5; D may be TRBD1 (5 bases). Germline assignment: CDR1 LNHDA and CDR2 SQIVND (reference sequence). V was trimmed by 8 bases and J by 0 bases, leaving 17 bases between them. CDR3 length: 16 amino acids. Here the CDR3 reads CASEALGGYSNQPQHF. The CDR3 DNA reads as TGTGCCAGTGAGGCGCTCGGGGGTTATAGCAATCAGCCCCAGCATTTT.

The chain uses TRBV12-3 or TRBV12-4 and TRBJ1-2; the D gene is possibly TRBD1 (5 bases). The V end lost 7 bases, the J end lost 6 bases, and 15 bases lay between the germline ends. This CDR3 region has 13 residues. CDR3 sequence: CASTRGNLNGYTF. DNA for the CDR3: TGTGCCAGCACGCGGGGCAATTTGAATGGCTACACCTTC.

The chain carries TRBV5-1 and TRBJ1-3; 7 bases line up with TRBD1. Germline CDR1 and CDR2: SGHRS and YFSETQ. The CDR3 is 16 residues long. The junction had 6 bases not matched to a gene; V was cut back by 3 bases and J by 0 bases. The CDR3 is CASSYEGASSGNTIYF. The CDR3 DNA reads TGCGCCAGCAGCTACGAGGGGGCTAGCTCTGGAAACACCATATATTTT.

The chain joins TRBV5-1 to TRBJ2-7, with D unresolved. V was cut by 1 base and J by 7 bases, with 15 bases left in between. CDR1 and CDR2 (germline): SGHRS, YFSETQ. The CDR3 consists of 14 residues. CDR3 bases: TGCGCCAGCAGCTTGTCGGCGGCCCCCTGGGAGCAGTACTTC. Encoded protein: CASSLSAAPWEQYF.

This chain connects TRBV5-6 to TRBJ1-4; D is uncertain. This CDR3 comprises 14 residues. V was clipped by 4 bases and J by 7 bases, with 14 bases between them. The V gene's germline CDR1 is SGHDT and CDR2 YYEEEE. CDR3 bases: TGTGCCAGCAGCGAAGACGCCCTAGGTGAAAAACTGTTTTTT. Protein sequence: CASSEDALGEKLFF.

The CDR3: CASSLDLAQEPSYEQYF. The CDR3 DNA sequence: TGTGCCAGCAGCTTAGATTTGGCACAGGAGCCCTCCTACGAGCAGTACTTC. V usage is TRBV11-3 and J usage is TRBJ2-7; weak D call: TRBD1 (5 bases). From germline, CDR1 is SGHNT and CDR2 YENEEA. This CDR3 is 17 amino acids long. V was trimmed by 0 bases and J by 0 bases, leaving 15 bases between them.

The chain carries TRBV4-1 and TRBJ1-5; 8 nucleotides align to TRBD1. Germline assignment: CDR1 MGHRA and CDR2 YSYEKL. V trimming: 1 base; J trimming: 8 bases; junction bases outside the gene matches: 13. The CDR3 spans 17 residues. CDR3 bases: TGCGCCAGCAGCCAAGGTTTGGCGGGACAGGCGGGAAAGCCCCAGCATTTT. Translating gives CASSQGLAGQAGKPQHF.

The chain has TRBV11-2 and TRBJ2-3; D is unclear. The CDR3 runs 15 residues. Trimming pared 3 bases from V and 0 bases from J, leaving 10 bases between. CDR1 SGHAT and CDR2 FQNNGV come from the germline V gene. Written as DNA, the CDR3 is TGTGCCAGCAGCTTTGGCAGGCCCAGCACAGATACGCAGTATTTT. Protein sequence: CASSFGRPSTDTQYF.

Comments on this clone: Sequence at one end of the junction differs from germline and may be a read error. The rearrangement joins TRBV5-6 to TRBJ1-1; possible D gene TRBD1, 6 bases. The CDR3 loop spans 11 amino acids. Per the germline V gene, CDR1 is SGHDT and CDR2 is YYEEEE. CDR3 amino acids: CASSWDTEAFF. The CDR3 bases are TGTGCCAGCAGCTGGGACACGGAAGCTTTCTTT.